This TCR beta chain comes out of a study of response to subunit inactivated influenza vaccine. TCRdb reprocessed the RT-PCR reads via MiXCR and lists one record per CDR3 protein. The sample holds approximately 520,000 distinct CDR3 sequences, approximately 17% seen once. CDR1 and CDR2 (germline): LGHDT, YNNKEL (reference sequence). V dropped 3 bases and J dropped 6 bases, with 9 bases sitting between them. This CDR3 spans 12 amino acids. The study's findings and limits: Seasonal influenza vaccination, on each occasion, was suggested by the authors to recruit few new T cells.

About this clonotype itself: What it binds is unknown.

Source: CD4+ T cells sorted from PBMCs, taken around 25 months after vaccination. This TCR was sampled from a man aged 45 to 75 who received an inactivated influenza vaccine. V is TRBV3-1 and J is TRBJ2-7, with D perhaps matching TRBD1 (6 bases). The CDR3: CASSHMDSEQYF. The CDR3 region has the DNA TGTGCCAGCAGCCATATGGACAGCGAGCAGTACTTC.